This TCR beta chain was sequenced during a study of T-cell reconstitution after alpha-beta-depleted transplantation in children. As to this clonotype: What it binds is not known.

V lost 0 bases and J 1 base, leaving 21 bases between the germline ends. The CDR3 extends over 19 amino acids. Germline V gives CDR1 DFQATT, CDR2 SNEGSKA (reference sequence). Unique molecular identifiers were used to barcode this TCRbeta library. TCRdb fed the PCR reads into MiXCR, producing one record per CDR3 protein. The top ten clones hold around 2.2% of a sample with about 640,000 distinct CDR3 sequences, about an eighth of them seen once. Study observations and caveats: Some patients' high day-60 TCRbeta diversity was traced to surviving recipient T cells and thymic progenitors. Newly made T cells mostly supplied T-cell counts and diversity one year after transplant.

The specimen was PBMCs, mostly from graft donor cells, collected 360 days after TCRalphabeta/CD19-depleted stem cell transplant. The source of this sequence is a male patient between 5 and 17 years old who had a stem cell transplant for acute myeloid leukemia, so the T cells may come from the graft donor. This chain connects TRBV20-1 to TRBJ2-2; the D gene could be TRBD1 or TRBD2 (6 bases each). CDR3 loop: CSARDLSWLGGKNTGELFF. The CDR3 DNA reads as TGCAGTGCTAGAGATCTCTCCTGGTTGGGGGGCAAGAACACCGGGGAGCTGTTTTTT.